What follows are 24 T cell receptor beta chains derived from one specimen sequenced in a study of blood T cell repertoires in COVID-19. Libraries were prepared by immunoSEQ multiplex PCR; TCRdb keeps only in-frame clonotypes and omits some of them. The top ten hold 2.5% to 3% of the sample, which has hundreds of thousands of clones, roughly 90% seen once. The sequencing sample was made of PBMCs or T cells enriched from blood (not recorded which). All receptors come from a woman aged 25-40 years who had recovered from COVID-19.

V usage is TRBV9 and J usage is TRBJ1-1; D ambiguous. Germline V gene lookup returns CDR1 SGDLS and CDR2 YYNGEE. V was cut by 4 bases and J by 0 bases, with 10 bases left in between. CDR3 length equals 14 residues. CDR3 residues: CASSPGSLNTEAFF. In nucleotides, the CDR3 is TGTGCCAGCAGCCCGGGGAGTTTGAACACTGAAGCTTTCTTT.

The chain combines TRBV30 with TRBJ1-1; TRBD1 matches 9 bases. The V segment lost 2 bases and the J segment 1 base; nucleotides outside the gene matches: 2. Germline CDR1 and CDR2: GTSNPN and SVGIG (reference sequence). This CDR3 region has 14 residues. The CDR3 bases are TGTGCCTGGAGTAAGGACAGGGGGAACACTGAAGCTTTCTTT. This gives the protein CAWSKDRGNTEAFF.

The chain joins TRBV20-1 to TRBJ2-7; 7 bases are a match to TRBD1. The V gene end was trimmed by 3 bases and the J gene end by 4 bases; junction bases not matched to a gene: 6. The germline V gene has CDR1 DFQATT and CDR2 SNEGSKA (reference sequence). This CDR3 contains 13 residues. The CDR3 sequence is CSASKQGRYEQYF. CDR3 nucleotide sequence: TGCAGTGCTAGTAAACAGGGGAGATACGAGCAGTACTTC.

The chain links TRBV19 to TRBJ2-7; D possibly corresponds to TRBD2 (5 bases). CDR1 and CDR2 (germline): LNHDA, SQIVND (reference sequence). CDR3 length equals 13 residues. The V and J ends lost 0 bases and 4 bases respectively, with 7 bases between them. The CDR3 protein is CASSIEGVYEQYF. Written as DNA, the CDR3 is TGTGCCAGTAGTATAGAGGGAGTTTACGAGCAGTACTTC.

V gene TRBV12-5 combines with J gene TRBJ1-2, with 7 nucleotides matching TRBD1. CDR3 length: 15 amino acids. Germline lookup yields CDR1 LGHNT and CDR2 FRNRAP. Germline trimming cut 1 base from V and 4 bases from J; bases unmatched to any gene: 6. The CDR3 sequence: CASGLETGISYGYTF. The CDR3 coding sequence is TGTGCTAGTGGTTTGGAGACAGGGATCTCCTATGGCTACACCTTC.

V is TRBV29-1 and J is TRBJ1-4; TRBD1 aligns across 7 bases. Germline CDR1 SQVTM, CDR2 ANQGSEA. This CDR3 region has 13 residues. After removal of 6 bases from V and 7 bases from J, the junction contained 8 bases not matched to a gene. CDR3 sequence reads: CSVARGVGEKLFF. The CDR3 bases are TGCAGCGTCGCCAGGGGGGTTGGTGAAAAACTGTTTTTT.

This clone occurred a few times. This CDR3 is CASSSRVSGANVLTF. The CDR3 DNA is TGTGCCAGCAGCTCCCGGGTCTCTGGGGCCAACGTCCTGACTTTC. The chain links TRBV7-9 to TRBJ2-6; D gene ambiguous. Germline CDR1 is SEHNR and CDR2 is FQNEAQ (reference sequence). The CDR3 consists of 15 residues. Deletions cut 4 bases from V and 0 bases from J, with 7 bases between.

This clone was found once. The chain combines TRBV4-1 with TRBJ1-6, with D hard to call. CDR1 is MGHRA and CDR2 is YSYEKL in the germline V gene. Deletions cut 3 bases from V and 0 bases from J, with 15 bases between. This CDR3 is 18 amino acids long. The CDR3 region has the DNA TGCGCCAGCAGCCATAACTACGGTAGGAGCTCCTATAATTCACCCCTCCACTTT. Amino acids: CASSHNYGRSSYNSPLHF.

The chain carries TRBV7-9 and TRBJ2-3; the D gene is possibly TRBD1 (6 bases). The CDR3 is 15 amino acids. Germline V CDR1 and CDR2: SEHNR, FQNEAQ (reference sequence). The V end lost 1 base, the J end lost 3 bases, and 11 bases lay between the germline ends. Written as DNA, the CDR3 is TGTGCCAGCAGCTTAGAGGGCAGGGGTACAGATACGCAGTATTTT. Translated: CASSLEGRGTDTQYF.

This clone was seen more than once but under ten times. The chain couples TRBV7-2 to TRBJ2-3, with TRBD1 identical over 7 bases. J gave up 2 bases and V 5 bases, and 13 bases lay outside the gene matches. The CDR3 spans 17 residues. The germline V gene has CDR1 SGHTA and CDR2 FQGNSA. In nucleotides, the CDR3 is TGTGCCAGCAGCAAAACTTTCCAGGGGGTCTCCACAGATACGCAGTATTTT. Translating it yields CASSKTFQGVSTDTQYF.

This clone was seen once. The chain joins TRBV4-2 to TRBJ2-1; TRBD2 matches 9 bases. The CDR3 consists of 15 residues. J gave up 4 bases and V 4 bases, and 5 bases lay outside the gene matches. Germline-derived CDR1 and CDR2 are LGHNA and YNFKEQ. This chain's CDR3 is CASSLSGGVYNEQFF. Written as DNA, the CDR3 is TGTGCCAGCAGCCTTAGCGGGGGAGTGTACAATGAGCAGTTCTTC.

The chain recombines TRBV2 with TRBJ2-1, with D perhaps matching TRBD1 (5 bases). CDR3 length: 15 residues. Trimming shortened V by 5 bases and J by 4 bases, and 15 bases separated the two germline ends. Per germline, CDR1 SNHLY and CDR2 FYNNEI. The CDR3 nucleotides read TGTGCCAGCAGTCTGCAGGGTCTGCGGTACAATGAGCAGTTCTTC. This sequence encodes CASSLQGLRYNEQFF.

As for this clone: At one boundary the junction diverges from the germline segment, which might be a read error. The genes are TRBV3-1 (or the pseudogene TRBV3-2) and TRBJ1-2; TRBD1 is a possible D gene (5 bases). Germline-derived CDR1 and CDR2 are LGHDT and YNNKEL (reference sequence). The CDR3 is 9 amino acids. The CDR3 DNA reads TGTGCCAGCTACTCCAGGAGGGGCTTC. As protein: CASYSRRGF.

Here the CDR3 reads CASSPSREQFF. The CDR3 DNA follows: TGTGCCAGCAGTCCGAGCCGTGAGCAGTTCTTC. V gene TRBV7-9 combines with J gene TRBJ2-1; D is unclear. This CDR3 region has 11 residues. CDR1 SEHNR and CDR2 FQNEAQ come from the germline V gene (reference sequence). Trimming cost V 6 bases and J 9 bases, with 9 bases left between them.

This rearrangement joins TRBV7-9 to TRBJ2-7, with TRBD2 identical over 10 bases. After removal of 5 bases from V and 6 bases from J, the junction contained 7 bases not matched to a gene. Germline loops: CDR1 SEHNR, CDR2 FQNEAQ (reference sequence). The CDR3 runs to 14 residues. The CDR3 loop reads CASSQKGLALEQYF. The CDR3 DNA reads as TGTGCCAGCAGCCAAAAGGGACTAGCGCTCGAGCAGTACTTC.

This chain joins TRBV7-8 and TRBJ2-5; possibly TRBD1 for D (5 bases). V dropped 10 bases and J dropped 2 bases, with 14 bases sitting between them. The CDR3 totals 13 residues. Germline V lookup: CDR1 SGHVS, CDR2 FQNEAQ. DNA of the CDR3: TGTGCCACCTCAAGACAGTTTCAAGAGACCCAGTACTTC. This codes for CATSRQFQETQYF. Full variable domain (rest looked up from reference TRBV7-8 and TRBJ2-5): GAGVSQSPRYKVAKRGQDVALRCDPISGHVSLFWYQQALGQGPEFLTYFQNEAQLDKSGLPSDRFFAERPEGSVSTLKIQRTQQEDSAVYLCATSRQFQETQYFGPGTRLLVL.

This chain joins TRBV19 and TRBJ2-7; 11 bases map to TRBD2. The CDR3 runs 16 residues. CDR1 and CDR2 from the germline V gene are LNHDA and SQIVND (reference sequence). V gave up 2 bases and J gave up 7 bases; unmatched junction bases: 10. The CDR3 DNA follows: TGTGCCAGTAGTATAATGACCCTAGCGGGAGGCGGGGAGCAGTACTTC. Translated, it gives CASSIMTLAGGGEQYF.

The chain links TRBV12-3 or TRBV12-4 to TRBJ1-2; D is perhaps TRBD1 (5 bases). With 5 bases removed from V and 6 bases from J, the gap between germline ends came to 13 bases. The CDR3 spans 13 residues. CDR3 sequence (DNA): TGTGCCAGCAGTGCCATTTGGGGGGATGGCTACACCTTC. Its translation: CASSAIWGDGYTF.

The chain couples TRBV20-1 to TRBJ1-2; no reliable D call. Germline V gene lookup returns CDR1 DFQATT and CDR2 SNEGSKA (reference sequence). Trimming left V 3 bases short and J 3 bases short, with 11 bases between. The CDR3 loop spans 13 amino acids. The CDR3 reads CSASYIGDYGYTF. The CDR3 bases are TGCAGTGCTAGTTACATCGGGGACTATGGCTACACCTTC.

The V call is TRBV7-9, the J call TRBJ2-3, with D perhaps TRBD2 (6 bases). This CDR3 region has 15 residues. From germline, CDR1 is SEHNR and CDR2 FQNEAQ (reference sequence). The germline V and J ends were trimmed by 5 bases and 0 bases, with 12 bases remaining between them. CDR3 region: CASSHRDWSTDTQYF. In DNA form, the CDR3 reads TGTGCCAGCAGCCACCGGGACTGGAGCACAGATACGCAGTATTTT.

This sequence joins TRBV6-2 or TRBV6-3 and TRBJ1-2, with 7 positions matching TRBD1. Germline lookup yields CDR1 MNHEY and CDR2 SVGEGT. The V and J ends lost 6 bases and 0 bases, in that order; junction bases with no gene match: 4. There are 14 residues in the CDR3. Here the CDR3 reads CASSRDSSNYGYTF. Written as DNA, the CDR3 is TGTGCCAGCAGCCGGGACAGCTCTAACTATGGCTACACCTTC.

This clone was detected only a few times. In DNA, the CDR3 is TGTGCCATCAGTGAGTCGTGGACGGGGATCGAGACCCAGCATTTT. This encodes CAISESWTGIETQHF. The chain is built from TRBV10-3 and TRBJ1-5; D uncertain. CDR3 length: 15 residues. Between the trimmed V and J ends, which lost 0 bases and 11 bases, there was a span of 17 bases. The germline CDR1 and CDR2 sequences are ENHRY and SYGVKD.

The chain links TRBV6-5 to TRBJ1-1; D is ambiguous. This CDR3 is 15 amino acids long. Per the germline V gene, CDR1 is MNHEY and CDR2 is SVGAGI. Trimming removed 0 bases from V and 0 bases from J, with 8 bases in between. The CDR3 loop is CASSYSRLLNTEAFF. Here the CDR3 DNA reads TGTGCCAGCAGTTACTCCCGACTGTTGAACACTGAAGCTTTCTTT.

The V call is TRBV27, the J call TRBJ2-1; the D gene is possibly TRBD1 (6 bases). The CDR3 is made up of 15 amino acids. Germline V gives CDR1 MNHEY, CDR2 SMNVEV (reference sequence). Trimming removed 1 base at V and 1 base at J, with 8 bases between. CDR3 sequence reads: CASSLYRESYNEQFF. CDR3 in DNA: TGTGCCAGCAGTTTATACAGGGAGTCCTACAATGAGCAGTTCTTC.